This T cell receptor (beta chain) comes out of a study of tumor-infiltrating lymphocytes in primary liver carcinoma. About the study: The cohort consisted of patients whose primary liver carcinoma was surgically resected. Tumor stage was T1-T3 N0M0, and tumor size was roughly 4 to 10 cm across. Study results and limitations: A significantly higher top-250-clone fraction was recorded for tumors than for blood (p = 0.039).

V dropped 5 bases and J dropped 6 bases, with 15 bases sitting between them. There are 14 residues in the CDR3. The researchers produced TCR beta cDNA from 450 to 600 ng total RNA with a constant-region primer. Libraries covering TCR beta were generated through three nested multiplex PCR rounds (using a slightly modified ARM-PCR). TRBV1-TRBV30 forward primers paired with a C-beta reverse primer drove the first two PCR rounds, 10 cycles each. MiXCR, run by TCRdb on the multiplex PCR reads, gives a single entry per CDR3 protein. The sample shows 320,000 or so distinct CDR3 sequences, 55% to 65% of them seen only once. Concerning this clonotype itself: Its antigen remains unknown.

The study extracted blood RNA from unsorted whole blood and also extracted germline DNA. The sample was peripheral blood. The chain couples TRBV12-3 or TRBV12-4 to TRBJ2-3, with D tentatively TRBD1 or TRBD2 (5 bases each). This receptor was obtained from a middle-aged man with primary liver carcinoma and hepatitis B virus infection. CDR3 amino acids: CASSATGGGDTQYF. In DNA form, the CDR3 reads TGTGCCAGCAGTGCGACCGGTGGGGGTGATACGCAGTATTTT.